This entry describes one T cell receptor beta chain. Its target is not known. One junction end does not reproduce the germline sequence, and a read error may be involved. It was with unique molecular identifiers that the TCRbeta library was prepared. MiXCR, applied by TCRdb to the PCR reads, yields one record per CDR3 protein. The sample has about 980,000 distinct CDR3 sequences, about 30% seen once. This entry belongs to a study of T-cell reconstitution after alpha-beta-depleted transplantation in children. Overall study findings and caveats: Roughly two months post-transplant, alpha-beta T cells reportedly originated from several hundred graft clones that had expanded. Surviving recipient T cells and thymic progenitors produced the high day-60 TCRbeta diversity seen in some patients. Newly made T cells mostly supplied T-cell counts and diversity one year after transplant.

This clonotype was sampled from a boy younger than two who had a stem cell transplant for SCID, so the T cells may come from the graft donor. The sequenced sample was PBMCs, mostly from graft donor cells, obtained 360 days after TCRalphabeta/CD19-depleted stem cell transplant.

CDR3 loop: CASSSGLASYNEQFF. CDR3 in DNA: TGTGCCAGCAGTTCCGGACTAGCCTCCTACAATGAGCAGTTCTTC. V usage is TRBV5-1 and J usage is TRBJ2-1; TRBD2 aligns across 8 bases. The CDR3 spans 15 residues. Germline V gene sequence: CDR1 SGHRS, CDR2 YFSETQ.